This TCR beta chain was captured in a study of OX40 agonist ivuxolimab in advanced cancers. Whole-study context: Those treated in dose escalation had hepatocellular carcinoma, melanoma, renal cell cancer or head and neck cancer. Three patients had partial responses: one hepatocellular carcinoma, two cutaneous melanoma. General study results and limits: Expanded peripheral T cell antigen specificity was not determined. Among T cells, CD8+ cells averaged more expanded clones than CD4+ cells.

Points on this clone: Its antigen is still unknown.

In germline, CDR1 is LGHNT, CDR2 FRNRAP. Deletions cut 5 bases from V and 1 base from J, with 19 bases between. The CDR3 extends over 17 amino acids. Assay used: immunoSEQ multiplex PCR; TCRdb lists only in-frame clones, some missing. The sample lists around 76,000 clones; 84% were seen once. This material consisted of CD4+ or CD8+ T cells sorted from blood, taken in a trial of the OX40 agonist ivuxolimab. This clonotype was sampled from an adult with an advanced solid tumor such as melanoma, head and neck, liver or kidney cancer. The chain combines TRBV12-5 with TRBJ2-3; the D gene is possibly TRBD2 (6 bases). The CDR3 region has the DNA TGTGCTAGTGGTCCGCCGTGGACTATCCTGGGCACAGATACGCAGTATTTT. Its protein product is CASGPPWTILGTDTQYF. Drawing the rest from reference TRBV12-5 and TRBJ2-3, the complete variable domain is DARVTQTPRHKVTEMGQEVTMRCQPILGHNTVFWYRQTMMQGLELLAYFRNRAPLDDSGMPKDRFSAEMPDATLATLKIQPSEPRDSAVYFCASGPPWTILGTDTQYFGPGTRLTVL.